Listed below are T cell receptor beta chains from one sample, sequenced in a study of blood T cells in healthy people across ages. TCRdb independently ran MiXCR on the 5' RACE reads; one entry per CDR3 protein. The table lists roughly 570,000 distinct CDR3 sequences, 25% to 30% of them singletons. Sequencing was performed on blood. Source of these receptors: a woman between 65 and 79 years old in good health. Both conserved end residues are trimmed from each CDR3. Fields, in order: J gene, V gene, CDR3 protein.

>TRBJ1-4|TRBV20-1
SATSLGTNEKLF
>TRBJ2-7|TRBV5-1
ASSGGTGFSYEQY
>TRBJ2-5|TRBV29-1
SVDDSGRGRETQY
>TRBJ2-5|TRBV5-1
ASSLGPQGEETQY
>TRBJ1-3|TRBV20-1
SAWTVTGNTIY
>TRBJ1-2|TRBV10-3
AITSEPTSNYGYT
>TRBJ1-6|TRBV6-2/TRBV6-3
ASSYQGYNSPLH
>TRBJ2-1|TRBV6-2/TRBV6-3
ASSYRSGPNNEQF
>TRBJ1-4|TRBV4-3
ASSQDMGQGYNEKLF
>TRBJ1-2|TRBV24-1
ATSGGQGQNYGYT
>TRBJ1-5|TRBV4-3
ASSQARGQGQPQH
>TRBJ1-5|TRBV7-9
ASSPRAGGTQPQH
>TRBJ2-7|TRBV6-2/TRBV6-3
AVLNRRYEQY
>TRBJ2-7|TRBV20-1
SAGNRLSSYEQY
>TRBJ2-5|TRBV20-1
SARPLAGQEAQY
>TRBJ2-7|TRBV10-3
AIMGQSYEQY
>TRBJ2-7|TRBV12-3/TRBV12-4
ASGSGEVYEQY
>TRBJ2-3|TRBV20-1
SARNEKAGASTDTQY
>TRBJ2-2|TRBV6-2/TRBV6-3
ASTRPTLNTGELF
>TRBJ1-1|TRBV9
ASSVPTGTNTEAF
>TRBJ2-1|TRBV11-2
ASSFVSGGRSYNEQF
>TRBJ2-1|TRBV20-1
SSYRDSIIGEQF
>TRBJ1-1|TRBV7-9
ASSSLVSGTTEAF
>TRBJ2-5|TRBV25-1
ASSEGHVGMETQY
>TRBJ2-7|TRBV20-1
SAQRGTESEQY
>TRBJ2-5|TRBV7-9
AILGQQETQY
>TRBJ1-1|TRBV20-1
SARPTGMNTEAF
>NA|TRBV5-1
ASTTIPSYEQY
>TRBJ2-2|TRBV12-3/TRBV12-4
ASSLVTRGAGELF
>TRBJ2-1|TRBV20-1
SARGGTSGGYEQF
>TRBJ1-2|TRBV7-2
ASTLSGGGAGYT
>TRBJ2-5|TRBV7-9
ASSFGTSGFRH
>TRBJ1-1|TRBV7-9
ASSLLGGSSEAF
>TRBJ2-5|TRBV7-3
ASSPGGPQETQY
>NA|TRBV5-1
ASSLRAGGGNEQF
>TRBJ1-1|TRBV3-1
ASSQDNSGAPQAF
>NA|TRBV20-1
SAEAGGPNTRRETQY
>TRBJ2-1|TRBV29-1
SVVRQGAYNEQF